This entry lists 26 T cell receptor beta chains sequenced from one sample in a study of T cell responses to AZD1222 COVID-19 vaccine. Generated by immunoSEQ multiplex PCR, the TCRdb table keeps only in-frame clones and is missing some. The sample holds some 170,000 clones, roughly nine tenths seen once. The sample consisted of peripheral blood, taken on day 0 of MenACWY control vaccination. The source of these receptors is an adult in good health.

The rearrangement links TRBV4-1 to TRBJ2-7; D unclear. Germline V lookup: CDR1 MGHRA, CDR2 YSYEKL. The CDR3 totals 14 residues. V was cut by 6 bases and J by 0 bases, with 12 bases left in between. CDR3 loop: CASRPDGFSYEQYF. The DNA of the CDR3 is TGCGCCAGCAGACCGGACGGGTTCTCCTACGAGCAGTACTTC.

V gene TRBV18 combines with J gene TRBJ2-3, with D hard to call. Germline CDR1 is KGHSH and CDR2 is LQKENI. Trimming shortened V by 1 base and J by 0 bases, and 2 bases separated the two germline ends. The CDR3 is 13 amino acids. The CDR3 sequence: CASSPQSTDTQYF. As DNA, the CDR3 is TGTGCCAGCTCACCACAAAGCACAGATACGCAGTATTTT.

The V call is TRBV4-3, the J call TRBJ2-3; no firm D call. The CDR3 contains 13 residues. V was trimmed by 0 bases and J by 6 bases, leaving 7 bases between them. Per germline, CDR1 LGHNA and CDR2 YSLEER. This CDR3 reads CASSQELEDTQYF. The CDR3 nucleotides are TGCGCCAGCAGCCAAGAGCTAGAGGATACGCAGTATTTT.

The chain recombines TRBV5-1 with TRBJ2-7; D is undetermined. The CDR3 has 13 amino acids. Trimming removed 5 bases from V and 0 bases from J, with 9 bases in between. Germline V lookup: CDR1 SGHRS, CDR2 YFSETQ. The CDR3 region is CASSSSPSYEQYF. The CDR3 bases are TGCGCCAGCAGTTCGTCCCCCTCCTACGAGCAGTACTTC.

J is TRBJ2-1 and V is TRBV9, with 8 bases lining up with TRBD2. The CDR3 length is 17 residues. The germline gives CDR1 SGDLS, CDR2 YYNGEE. The V gene end was trimmed by 4 bases and the J gene end by 3 bases; junction bases not matched to a gene: 12. The CDR3 here is CASSSRKAGVGYNEQFF. The CDR3 DNA is TGTGCCAGCAGCTCCCGGAAAGCGGGAGTCGGCTACAATGAGCAGTTCTTC.

This rearrangement joins TRBV19 to TRBJ2-1; D is possibly TRBD1 or TRBD2 (5 bases each). The V and J ends lost 5 bases and 5 bases respectively, with 16 bases between them. The CDR3 covers 15 residues. The germline gives CDR1 LNHDA, CDR2 SQIVND (reference sequence). The CDR3 DNA reads as TGTGCCAGTAGTCAACCACGGGACGGTAACAATGAGCAGTTCTTC. It is translated as CASSQPRDGNNEQFF.

The chain joins TRBV2 to TRBJ1-4; perhaps TRBD1 as D (5 bases). Germline assignment: CDR1 SNHLY and CDR2 FYNNEI. The CDR3 has 15 residues. V lost 5 bases and J 4 bases, leaving 14 bases between the germline ends. CDR3 coding DNA: TGTGCCAGCAGTCGGGACGGCCTGAATAATGAAAAACTGTTTTTT. This encodes CASSRDGLNNEKLFF.

The gene calls are TRBV7-9 and TRBJ1-1; no firm D call. Germline V gives CDR1 SEHNR, CDR2 FQNEAQ (reference sequence). V lost 6 bases and J lost 1, with 6 bases in between. CDR3 length: 12 residues. The chain's CDR3 is CASREENTEAFF. The CDR3 DNA sequence: TGTGCCAGCAGAGAGGAGAACACTGAAGCTTTCTTT.

This clone was counted once. This chain joins TRBV19 and TRBJ1-1, with D possibly matching TRBD1 (5 bases). The V and J ends lost 10 bases and 3 bases respectively, with 12 bases between them. The CDR3 length is 12 residues. The germline CDR1 and CDR2 sequences are LNHDA and SQIVND (reference sequence). This CDR3 is CATSGGDTEAFF. CDR3 DNA: TGTGCCACCTCCGGGGGGGACACTGAAGCTTTCTTT.

The chain recombines TRBV10-3 with TRBJ1-5; D not resolved. The CDR3 sequence is 17 residues long. V lost 0 bases to trimming and J lost 2 bases, with 14 bases between them. Germline lookup yields CDR1 ENHRY and CDR2 SYGVKD. The CDR3 bases are TGTGCCATCAGTGAGTCGGGATCGGGCAGTGGCAATCAGCCCCAGCATTTT. It translates to CAISESGSGSGNQPQHF.

V is TRBV6-1 and J is TRBJ1-2; possible D gene TRBD1, 6 bases. The germline CDR1 and CDR2 sequences are MNHNS and SASEGT. The V end was cut by 3 bases, the J end by 3 bases, with 17 bases between. The length of the CDR3 is 16 residues. The CDR3 coding sequence is TGTGCCAGCAGTGAGCCGCTCTCCCCAGGGGACTATGGCTACACCTTC. Amino acid sequence: CASSEPLSPGDYGYTF.

This chain connects TRBV6-5 to TRBJ1-6; D not resolved. The CDR3 has 15 residues. Per germline, CDR1 MNHEY and CDR2 SVGAGI. Trimming cost V 4 bases and J 2 bases, with 9 bases left between them. The CDR3 is CASSWEAPYNSPLHF. CDR3 bases: TGTGCCAGCAGTTGGGAGGCACCCTATAATTCACCCCTCCACTTT.

The chain joins TRBV9 to TRBJ2-1, with 11 bases identical to TRBD2. The CDR3 is made up of 17 amino acids. Germline-derived CDR1 and CDR2 are SGDLS and YYNGEE. V lost 3 bases and J lost 8; bases outside the gene matches: 13. CDR3 protein: CASSAGWSSGRRYEQFF. The CDR3, as DNA: TGTGCCAGCAGCGCCGGGTGGTCTAGCGGGAGGAGGTATGAGCAGTTCTTC.

This clone was counted a single time. The chain combines TRBV18 with TRBJ2-5; D is uncertain. The ends were cut back, 6 bases at V and 1 base at J, with 9 bases in the middle. Germline CDR1 KGHSH, CDR2 LQKENI. The CDR3 loop spans 13 amino acids. In DNA form, the CDR3 reads TGTGCCAGCTCTCCTTTGGGCCAAGAGACCCAGTACTTC. Translation gives CASSPLGQETQYF.

The rearrangement uses TRBV19 and TRBJ1-2; D ambiguous. Trimming took off 10 bases at V and 2 bases at J, with 14 bases between the two ends. The CDR3 is made up of 13 amino acids. Germline CDR1 is LNHDA and CDR2 is SQIVND (reference sequence). CDR3: CATREPSNYGYTF. The CDR3 DNA sequence: TGTGCCACCCGGGAGCCATCCAACTATGGCTACACCTTC.

The chain has TRBV14 and TRBJ1-5; D is undetermined. This CDR3 contains 13 residues. Trimming pared 4 bases from V and 5 bases from J, leaving 9 bases between. Germline values: CDR1 SGHDN, CDR2 FVKESK. The CDR3 here is CASSPHPHQPQHF. The CDR3 DNA follows: TGTGCCAGCAGCCCCCACCCCCATCAGCCCCAGCATTTT.

CDR3 residues: CASSLTSGKDYEQYF. The CDR3 DNA is TGTGCCAGCAGCCTTACTAGCGGGAAAGACTACGAGCAGTACTTC. V and J are TRBV7-2 and TRBJ2-7, with TRBD2 matching over 10 bases. Germline CDR1 reads SGHTA; CDR2 reads FQGNSA. The CDR3 is 15 amino acids. V shed 5 bases, J shed 3 bases, and the junction held 7 bases outside the gene matches.

The chain is built from TRBV5-3 and TRBJ2-7; D possibly corresponds to TRBD1 (5 bases). TRBV5-3 is an ORF, with its function uncertain. The CDR3 is made up of 16 amino acids. Trimming took off 0 bases at V and 3 bases at J, with 16 bases between the two ends. The CDR3 here is CARSLVRLGLLYEQYF. The CDR3 DNA reads as TGTGCCAGAAGCTTGGTCAGGCTGGGGCTGCTCTACGAGCAGTACTTC.

This sequence joins TRBV6-1 and TRBJ1-1; D not certain. The V gene lost 0 bases and the J gene lost 0 bases, with 26 bases spanning the gap. The V gene's germline CDR1 is MNHNS and CDR2 SASEGT. This CDR3 comprises 21 residues. Here the CDR3 DNA reads TGTGCCAGCAGTGAAGCGCTTCGGGTAACCCTTTCCAGGAATATGAACACTGAAGCTTTCTTT. This codes for CASSEALRVTLSRNMNTEAFF.

This sequence joins TRBV6-2 or TRBV6-3 and TRBJ2-4; tentative D call: TRBD1 (5 bases). Germline values: CDR1 MNHEY, CDR2 SVGEGT. With 2 bases removed from V and 0 bases from J, the gap between germline ends came to 23 bases. The CDR3 loop spans 20 amino acids. As DNA, the CDR3 is TGTGCCAGCAGTTACCCCGTTGGACAAGCGCAGGACCTAGCCAAAAACATTCAGTACTTC. This encodes CASSYPVGQAQDLAKNIQYF.

The V and J genes are TRBV19 and TRBJ1-4; tentatively, D is TRBD1 (6 bases). Per the germline V gene, CDR1 is LNHDA and CDR2 is SQIVND (reference sequence). The CDR3 contains 15 residues. V was pared by 7 bases and J by 7 bases, with 19 bases between. The CDR3 is CASIGQRGTGEKLFF. CDR3 bases: TGTGCCAGTATTGGACAGCGGGGCACAGGTGAAAAACTGTTTTTT. The whole variable domain, filled in from reference TRBV19 and TRBJ1-4, reads DGGITQSPKYLFRKEGQNVTLSCEQNLNHDAMYWYRQDPGQGLRLIYYSQIVNDFQKGDIAEGYSVSREKKESFPLTVTSAQKNPTAFYLCASIGQRGTGEKLFFGSGTQLSVL.

V and J are TRBV7-3 and TRBJ2-6; 11 bases map to TRBD2. This CDR3 is built from 20 residues. CDR1 is SGHTA and CDR2 is FQGTGA in the germline V gene. V trimming: 0 bases; J trimming: 0 bases; junction bases outside the gene matches: 7. The CDR3 bases are TGTGCCAGCAGCTTAACGGCCTCGGGACTAGCGGACTCTGGGGCCAACGTCCTGACTTTC. Translating gives CASSLTASGLADSGANVLTF.

The V and J genes are TRBV5-6 and TRBJ1-2; no definite D call. Germline CDR1 SGHDT, CDR2 YYEEEE. Trimming stripped 4 bases from V and 3 bases from J, with 13 bases between. The CDR3 sequence is 14 residues long. The CDR3 protein is CASSTTTGYYGYTF. The CDR3 nucleotides read TGTGCCAGCAGCACAACGACCGGATACTATGGCTACACCTTC.

V is TRBV5-1 and J is TRBJ2-7; D call uncertain. Trimming stripped 4 bases from V and 6 bases from J, with 11 bases between. The CDR3 has 12 amino acids. Germline CDR1 SGHRS, CDR2 YFSETQ. The CDR3 DNA reads as TGCGCCAGCAGCAACACAAACCTCGAGCAGTACTTC. This gives the protein CASSNTNLEQYF.

The chain combines TRBV18 with TRBJ1-1, with D hard to call. CDR1 is KGHSH and CDR2 is LQKENI in the germline V gene. The CDR3 has 17 amino acids. V lost 6 bases to trimming and J lost 4 bases, with 24 bases between them. The CDR3 DNA reads TGTGCCAGCTCCCACAAGCTCCAAGGAGGAAGTGGCACTGAAGCTTTCTTT. Protein sequence: CASSHKLQGGSGTEAFF. The complete variable domain, with remaining parts taken from reference TRBV18 and TRBJ1-1, reads NAGVMQNPRHLVRRRGQEARLRCSPMKGHSHVYWYRQLPEEGLKFMVYLQKENIIDESGMPKERFSAEFPKEGPSILRIQQVVRGDSAAYFCASSHKLQGGSGTEAFFGQGTRLTVV.

This clone came up once. V usage is TRBV19 and J usage is TRBJ1-3, with D unclear. V was pared by 3 bases and J by 2 bases, with 5 bases between. The CDR3 has 13 residues. The germline CDR1 and CDR2 sequences are LNHDA and SQIVND (reference sequence). This chain's CDR3 is CASSMTTGNTIYF. The CDR3 DNA is TGTGCCAGTAGTATGACAACTGGAAACACCATATATTTT.